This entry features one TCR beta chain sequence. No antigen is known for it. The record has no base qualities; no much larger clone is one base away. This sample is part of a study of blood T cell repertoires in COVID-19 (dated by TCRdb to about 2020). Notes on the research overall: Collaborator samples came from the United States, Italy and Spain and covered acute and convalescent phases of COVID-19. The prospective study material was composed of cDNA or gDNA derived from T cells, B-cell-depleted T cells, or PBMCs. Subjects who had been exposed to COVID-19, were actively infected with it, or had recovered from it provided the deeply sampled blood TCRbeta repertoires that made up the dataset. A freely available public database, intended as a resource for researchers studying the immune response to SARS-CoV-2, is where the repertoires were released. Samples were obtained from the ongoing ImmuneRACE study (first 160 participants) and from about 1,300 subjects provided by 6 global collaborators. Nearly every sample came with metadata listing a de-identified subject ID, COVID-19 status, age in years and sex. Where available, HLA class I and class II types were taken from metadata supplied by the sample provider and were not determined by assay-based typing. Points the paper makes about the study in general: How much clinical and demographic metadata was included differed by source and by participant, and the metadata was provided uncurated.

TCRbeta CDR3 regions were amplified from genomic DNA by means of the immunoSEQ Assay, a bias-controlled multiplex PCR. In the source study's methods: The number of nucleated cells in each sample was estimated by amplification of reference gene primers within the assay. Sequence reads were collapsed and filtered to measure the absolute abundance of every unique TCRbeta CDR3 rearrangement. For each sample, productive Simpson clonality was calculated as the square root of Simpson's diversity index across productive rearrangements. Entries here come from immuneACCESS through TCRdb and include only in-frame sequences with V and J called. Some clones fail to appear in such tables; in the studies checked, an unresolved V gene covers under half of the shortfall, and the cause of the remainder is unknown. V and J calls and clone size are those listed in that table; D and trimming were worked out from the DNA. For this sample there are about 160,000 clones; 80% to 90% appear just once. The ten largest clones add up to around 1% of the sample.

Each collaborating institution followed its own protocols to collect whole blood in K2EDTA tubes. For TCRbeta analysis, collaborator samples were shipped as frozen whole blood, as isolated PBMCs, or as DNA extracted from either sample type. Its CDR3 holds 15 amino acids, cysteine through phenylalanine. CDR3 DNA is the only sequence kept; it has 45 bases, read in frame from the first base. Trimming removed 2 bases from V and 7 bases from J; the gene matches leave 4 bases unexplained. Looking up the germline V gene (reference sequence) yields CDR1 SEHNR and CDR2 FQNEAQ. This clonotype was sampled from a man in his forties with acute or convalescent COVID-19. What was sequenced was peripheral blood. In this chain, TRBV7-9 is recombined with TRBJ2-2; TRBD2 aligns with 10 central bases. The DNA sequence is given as TGTGCCAGCAGCTTACTAGCGGGGGACCTCGGGGAGCTGTTTTTT. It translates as CASSLLAGDLGELFF.